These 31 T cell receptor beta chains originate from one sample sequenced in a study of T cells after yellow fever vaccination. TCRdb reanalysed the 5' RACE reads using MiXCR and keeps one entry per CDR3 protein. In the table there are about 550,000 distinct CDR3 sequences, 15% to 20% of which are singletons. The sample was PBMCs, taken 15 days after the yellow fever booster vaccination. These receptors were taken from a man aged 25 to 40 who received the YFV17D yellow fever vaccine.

CDR3 nucleotide sequence: TGCAGCGTTGGGACAGAAGGGACTAGCGGAGGGGCGGAGACCCAGTACTTC. Its translation: CSVGTEGTSGGAETQYF. The chain carries TRBV29-1 and TRBJ2-5; 11 positions match TRBD2. V lost 4 bases, J lost 5 bases, and 15 bases stayed unmatched. The CDR3 totals 17 residues. Germline-derived CDR1 and CDR2 are SQVTM and ANQGSEA.

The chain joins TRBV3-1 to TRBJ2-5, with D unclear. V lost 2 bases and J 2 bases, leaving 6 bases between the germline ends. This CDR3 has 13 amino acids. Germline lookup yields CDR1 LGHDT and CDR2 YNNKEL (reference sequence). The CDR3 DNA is TGTGCCAGCAGCCAACGGTCGCAAGAGACCCAGTACTTC. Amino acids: CASSQRSQETQYF.

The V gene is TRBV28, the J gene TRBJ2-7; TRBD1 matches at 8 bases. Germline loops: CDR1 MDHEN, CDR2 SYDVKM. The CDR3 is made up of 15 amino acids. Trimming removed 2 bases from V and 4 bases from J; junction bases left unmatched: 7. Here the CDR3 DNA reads TGTGCCAGCAGTTTACCAGGGACAGGCTTTTACGAGCAGTACTTC. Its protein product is CASSLPGTGFYEQYF.

DNA of the CDR3: TGTGCCAGCAGCGGAACTAGCGGGAGCGGCAATGAGCAGTTCTTC. Translating it yields CASSGTSGSGNEQFF. The chain has TRBV9 and TRBJ2-1; TRBD2 aligns across 11 bases. CDR1 is SGDLS, CDR2 YYNGEE, per germline. The V and J ends lost 3 bases and 6 bases, in that order; junction bases with no gene match: 5. CDR3 length: 15 amino acids.

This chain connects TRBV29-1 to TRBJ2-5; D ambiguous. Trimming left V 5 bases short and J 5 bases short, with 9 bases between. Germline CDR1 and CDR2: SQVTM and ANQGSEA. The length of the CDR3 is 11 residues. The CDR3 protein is CSVLWTETQYF. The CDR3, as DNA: TGCAGCGTTCTGTGGACGGAGACCCAGTACTTC.

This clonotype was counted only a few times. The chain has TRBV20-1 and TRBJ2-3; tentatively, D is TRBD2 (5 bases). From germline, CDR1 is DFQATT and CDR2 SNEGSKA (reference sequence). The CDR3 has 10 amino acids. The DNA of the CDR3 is TGCGGCGGGAGCACAGATACGCAGTATTTT. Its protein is CGGSTDTQYF.

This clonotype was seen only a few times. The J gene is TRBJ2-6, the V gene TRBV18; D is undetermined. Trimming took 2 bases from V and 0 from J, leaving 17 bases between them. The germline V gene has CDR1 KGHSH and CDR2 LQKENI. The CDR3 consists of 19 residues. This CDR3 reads CASSPSRTLVVSGANVLTF. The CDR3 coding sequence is TGTGCCAGCTCACCATCTAGGACCCTGGTTGTCTCTGGGGCCAACGTCCTGACTTTC.

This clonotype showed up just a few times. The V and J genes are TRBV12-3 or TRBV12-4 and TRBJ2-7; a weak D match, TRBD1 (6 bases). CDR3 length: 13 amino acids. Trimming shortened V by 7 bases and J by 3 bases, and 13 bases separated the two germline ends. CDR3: CASKQGANYEQYF. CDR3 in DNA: TGTGCCAGCAAACAGGGCGCCAACTACGAGCAGTACTTC.

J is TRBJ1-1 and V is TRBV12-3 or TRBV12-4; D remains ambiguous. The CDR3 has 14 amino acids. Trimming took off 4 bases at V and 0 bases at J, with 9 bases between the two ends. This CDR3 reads CASSYRVMNTEAFF. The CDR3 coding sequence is TGTGCCAGCAGTTACCGGGTCATGAACACTGAAGCTTTCTTT.

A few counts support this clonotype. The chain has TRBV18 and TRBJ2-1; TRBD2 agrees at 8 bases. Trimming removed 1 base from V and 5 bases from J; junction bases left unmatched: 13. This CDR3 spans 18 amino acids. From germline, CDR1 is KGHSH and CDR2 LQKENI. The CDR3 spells CASSPRSGPAGEDNEQFF. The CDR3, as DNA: TGTGCCAGCTCACCACGAAGTGGGCCAGCGGGAGAGGACAATGAGCAGTTCTTC.

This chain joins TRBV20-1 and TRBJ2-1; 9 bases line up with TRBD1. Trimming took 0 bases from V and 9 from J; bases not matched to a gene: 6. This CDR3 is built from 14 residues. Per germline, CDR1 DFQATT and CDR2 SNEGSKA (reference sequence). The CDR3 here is CSARDLTGGVEQFF. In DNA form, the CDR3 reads TGCAGTGCTAGAGATCTCACAGGGGGCGTTGAGCAGTTCTTC.

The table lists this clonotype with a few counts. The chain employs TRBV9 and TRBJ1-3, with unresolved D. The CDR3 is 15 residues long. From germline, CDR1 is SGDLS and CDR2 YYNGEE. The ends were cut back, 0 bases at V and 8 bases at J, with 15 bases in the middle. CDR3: CASSVASGNKDTIYF. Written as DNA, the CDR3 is TGTGCCAGCAGCGTAGCTTCGGGGAACAAGGACACCATATATTTT.

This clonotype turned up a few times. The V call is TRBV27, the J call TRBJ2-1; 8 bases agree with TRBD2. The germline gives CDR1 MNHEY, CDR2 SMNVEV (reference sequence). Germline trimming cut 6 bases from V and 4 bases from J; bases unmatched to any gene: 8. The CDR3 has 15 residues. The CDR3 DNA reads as TGTGCCAGCAGATATTCCGGGACTAGATACAATGAGCAGTTCTTC. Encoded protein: CASRYSGTRYNEQFF.

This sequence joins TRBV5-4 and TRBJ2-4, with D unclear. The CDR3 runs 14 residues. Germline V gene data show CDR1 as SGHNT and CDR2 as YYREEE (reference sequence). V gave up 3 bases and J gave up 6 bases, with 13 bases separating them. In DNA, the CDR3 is TGTGCCAGCAGCTCAGACGGCCACGGAAACATTCAGTACTTC. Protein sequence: CASSSDGHGNIQYF.

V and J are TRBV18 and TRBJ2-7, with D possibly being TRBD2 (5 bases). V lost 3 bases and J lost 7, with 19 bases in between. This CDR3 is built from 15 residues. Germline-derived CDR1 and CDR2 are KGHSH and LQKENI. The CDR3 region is CASSPRASSFGEQYF. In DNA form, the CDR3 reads TGTGCCAGCTCACCCCGGGCTAGCTCCTTCGGGGAGCAGTACTTC.

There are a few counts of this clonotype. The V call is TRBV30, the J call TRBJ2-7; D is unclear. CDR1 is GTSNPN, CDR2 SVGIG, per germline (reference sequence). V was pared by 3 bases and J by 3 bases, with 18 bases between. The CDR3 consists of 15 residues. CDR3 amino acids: CAWSLHYRPFYEQYF. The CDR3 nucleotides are TGTGCCTGGAGCTTACACTACAGACCGTTCTACGAGCAGTACTTC.

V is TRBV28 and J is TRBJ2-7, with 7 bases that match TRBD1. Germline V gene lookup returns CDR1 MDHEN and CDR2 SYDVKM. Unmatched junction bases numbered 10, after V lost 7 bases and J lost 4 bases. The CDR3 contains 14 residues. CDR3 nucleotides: TGTGCCAGCACCACAGGGGAAATGTTGTACGAGCAGTACTTC. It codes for CASTTGEMLYEQYF.

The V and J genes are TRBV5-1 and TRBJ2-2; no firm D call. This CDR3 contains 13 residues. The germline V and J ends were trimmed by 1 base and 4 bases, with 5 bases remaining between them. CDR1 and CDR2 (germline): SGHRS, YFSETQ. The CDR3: CASSLYATGELFF. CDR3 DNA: TGCGCCAGCAGCTTGTATGCCACCGGGGAGCTGTTTTTT.

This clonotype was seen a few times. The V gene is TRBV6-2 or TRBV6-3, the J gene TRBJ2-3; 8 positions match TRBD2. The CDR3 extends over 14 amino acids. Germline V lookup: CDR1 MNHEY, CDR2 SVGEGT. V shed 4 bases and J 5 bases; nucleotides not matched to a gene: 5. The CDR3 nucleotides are TGTGCCAGCAGTTTCGCGGGAGGTGTAGATACGCAGTATTTT. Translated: CASSFAGGVDTQYF.

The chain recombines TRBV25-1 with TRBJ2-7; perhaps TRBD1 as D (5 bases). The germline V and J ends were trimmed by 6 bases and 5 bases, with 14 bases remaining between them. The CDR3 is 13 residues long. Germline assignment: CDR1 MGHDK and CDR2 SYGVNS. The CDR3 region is CASSPGGRDEQYF. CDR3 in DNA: TGTGCCAGCAGCCCCGGTGGCAGGGACGAGCAGTACTTC.

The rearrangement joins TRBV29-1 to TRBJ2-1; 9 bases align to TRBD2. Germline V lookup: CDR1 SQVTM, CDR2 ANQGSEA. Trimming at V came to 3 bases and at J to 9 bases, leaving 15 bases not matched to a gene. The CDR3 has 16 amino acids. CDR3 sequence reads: CSVDFSGSARAGEQFF. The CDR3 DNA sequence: TGCAGCGTTGATTTTAGCGGGAGTGCTCGGGCGGGTGAGCAGTTCTTC.

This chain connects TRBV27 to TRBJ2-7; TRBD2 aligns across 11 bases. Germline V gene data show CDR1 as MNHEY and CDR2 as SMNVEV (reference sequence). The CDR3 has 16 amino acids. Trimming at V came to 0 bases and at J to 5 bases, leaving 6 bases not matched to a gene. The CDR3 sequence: CASSLSVAGGPDEQYF. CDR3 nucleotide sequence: TGTGCCAGCAGTTTATCGGTAGCGGGAGGGCCTGACGAGCAGTACTTC.

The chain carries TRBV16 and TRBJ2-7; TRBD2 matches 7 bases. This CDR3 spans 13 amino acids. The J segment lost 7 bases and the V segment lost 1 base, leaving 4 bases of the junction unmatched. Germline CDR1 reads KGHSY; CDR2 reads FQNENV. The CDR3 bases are TGTGCCAGCAGCCAATTAAGGGGAGGGGAGCAGTACTTC. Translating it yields CASSQLRGGEQYF.

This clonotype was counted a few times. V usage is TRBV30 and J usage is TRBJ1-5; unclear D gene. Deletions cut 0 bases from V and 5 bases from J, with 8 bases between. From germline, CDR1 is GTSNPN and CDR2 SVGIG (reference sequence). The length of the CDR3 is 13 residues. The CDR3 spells CAWSVRPDQPQHF. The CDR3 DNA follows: TGTGCCTGGAGTGTACGCCCAGATCAGCCCCAGCATTTT.

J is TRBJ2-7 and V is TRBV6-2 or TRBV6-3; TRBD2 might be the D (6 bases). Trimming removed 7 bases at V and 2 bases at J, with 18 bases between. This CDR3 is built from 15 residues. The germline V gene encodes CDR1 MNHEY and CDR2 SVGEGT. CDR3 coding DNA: TGTGCCAGCAAAAGATTCGGAGGGATCCCCTACGAGCAGTACTTC. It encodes CASKRFGGIPYEQYF.

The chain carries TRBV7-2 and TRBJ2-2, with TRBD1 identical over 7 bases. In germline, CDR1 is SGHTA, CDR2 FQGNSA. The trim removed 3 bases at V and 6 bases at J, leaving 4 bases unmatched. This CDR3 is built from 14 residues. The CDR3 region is CASSFLDRAGELFF. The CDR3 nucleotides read TGTGCCAGCAGCTTCCTAGACAGGGCCGGGGAGCTGTTTTTT.

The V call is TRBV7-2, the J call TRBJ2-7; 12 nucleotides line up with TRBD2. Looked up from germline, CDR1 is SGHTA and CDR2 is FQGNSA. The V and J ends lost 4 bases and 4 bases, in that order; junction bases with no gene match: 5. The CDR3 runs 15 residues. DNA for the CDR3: TGTGCCAGCAGCTCCGGACTAGCGGGAAAGTACGAGCAGTACTTC. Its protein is CASSSGLAGKYEQYF. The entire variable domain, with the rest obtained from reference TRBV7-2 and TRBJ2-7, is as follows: GAGVSQSPSNKVTEKGKDVELRCDPISGHTALYWYRQSLGQGLEFLIYFQGNSAPDKSGLPSDRFSAERTGGSVSTLTIQRTQQEDSAVYLCASSSGLAGKYEQYFGPGTRLTVT.

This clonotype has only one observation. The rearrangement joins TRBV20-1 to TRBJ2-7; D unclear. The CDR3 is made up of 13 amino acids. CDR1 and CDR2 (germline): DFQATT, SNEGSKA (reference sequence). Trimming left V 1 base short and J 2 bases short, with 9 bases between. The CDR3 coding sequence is TGCAGTGCTAGAGCCTCCATACCCTACGAGCAGTACTTC. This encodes CSARASIPYEQYF.

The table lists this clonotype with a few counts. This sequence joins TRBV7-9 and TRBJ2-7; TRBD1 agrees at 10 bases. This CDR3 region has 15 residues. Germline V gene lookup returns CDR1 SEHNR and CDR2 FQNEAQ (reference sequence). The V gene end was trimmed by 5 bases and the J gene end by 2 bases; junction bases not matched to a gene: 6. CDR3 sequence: CASSTWDRGTYEQYF. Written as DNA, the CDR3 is TGTGCCAGCAGCACCTGGGACAGGGGAACCTACGAGCAGTACTTC. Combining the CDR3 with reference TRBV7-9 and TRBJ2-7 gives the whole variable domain DTGVSQNPRHKITKRGQNVTFRCDPISEHNRLYWYRQTLGQGPEFLTYFQNEAQLEKSRLLSDRFSAERPKGSFSTLEIQRTEQGDSAMYLCASSTWDRGTYEQYFGPGTRLTVT.

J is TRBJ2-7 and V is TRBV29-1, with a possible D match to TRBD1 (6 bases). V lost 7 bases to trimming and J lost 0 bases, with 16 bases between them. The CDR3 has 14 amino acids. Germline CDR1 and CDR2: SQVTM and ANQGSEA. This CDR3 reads CSAQIRQDSYEQYF. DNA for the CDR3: TGCAGCGCGCAGATTAGACAGGACTCCTACGAGCAGTACTTC.

The CDR3 DNA reads as TGTGCCAGCAGCGGGTATGGCGGAAACTATAATTCACCCCTCCACTTT. Translated: CASSGYGGNYNSPLHF. The V gene is TRBV5-6, the J gene TRBJ1-6; D is unresolved. Germline V CDR1 and CDR2: SGHDT, YYEEEE. V was trimmed by 4 bases and J by 3 bases, leaving 14 bases between them. The CDR3 runs to 16 residues.